Presented here are 24 T cell receptor beta chains from one specimen sequenced in a study of shared clonotypes between healthy human individuals (dated by TCRdb to about 2020). The library came from the immunoSEQ multiplex PCR assay. Held by TCRdb, this immuneACCESS table contains in-frame sequences only and omits some clones. Under half of the omission traces to an unresolved V gene where checked; the cause of the rest is unknown. Counted in this sample were 1,400,000 or so clones; roughly 98.5% of them appeared once. Jointly, the top ten make up approximately 0.4% of the sample. Material for sequencing was naive CD4+ T cells sorted from blood. Per the publication, the cell subset or site label means: CD45RA+ positively selected. These receptors were collected from a young man in good health.

V and J are TRBV11-3 and TRBJ2-2, with 10 bases identical to TRBD1. V dropped 6 bases and J dropped 4; count of bases not matched to a gene: 5. Germline V lookup: CDR1 SGHNT, CDR2 YENEEA. The CDR3 sequence is 15 residues long. CDR3 in amino acids: CASSRTGGTTGELFF. DNA of the CDR3: TGTGCCAGCAGTCGGACAGGGGGAACCACCGGGGAGCTGTTTTTT.

The chain uses TRBV27 and TRBJ2-2; 11 bases map to TRBD2. CDR1 and CDR2 (germline): MNHEY, SMNVEV (reference sequence). After removal of 1 base from V and 0 bases from J, the junction contained 10 bases not matched to a gene. This CDR3 is 20 amino acids long. The CDR3 sequence: CASSLWGVLAGGSNTGELFF. CDR3 in DNA: TGTGCCAGCAGTTTATGGGGTGTGCTAGCGGGAGGCTCGAACACCGGGGAGCTGTTTTTT.

The gene calls are TRBV18 and TRBJ2-1, with D tentatively TRBD1 (5 bases). The CDR3 spans 15 residues. Germline V gene sequence: CDR1 KGHSH, CDR2 LQKENI. The V and J ends lost 0 bases and 11 bases respectively, with 17 bases between them. CDR3: CASSPPTGPGMKQFF. For the CDR3, the DNA is TGTGCCAGCTCACCACCTACAGGACCCGGAATGAAGCAGTTCTTC.

V gene TRBV15 combines with J gene TRBJ2-7; 10 bases are shared with TRBD2. J was trimmed by 2 bases and V by 0 bases; bases with no gene match: 7. Germline V CDR1 and CDR2: LNHNV, YYDKDF (reference sequence). This CDR3 spans 17 amino acids. CDR3 sequence (DNA): TGTGCCACCAGCAGAGAGGGGGTACTAGCGGGGACCTACGAGCAGTACTTC. Protein sequence: CATSREGVLAGTYEQYF.

The chain carries TRBV9 and TRBJ2-1; no firm D call. The CDR3 runs 16 residues. Between the trimmed V and J ends, which lost 7 bases and 0 bases, there was a span of 17 bases. Germline assignment: CDR1 SGDLS and CDR2 YYNGEE. CDR3 DNA sequence: TGTGCCAGCGCCGAACAAATCCAGAGCTCCTACAATGAGCAGTTCTTC. This sequence encodes CASAEQIQSSYNEQFF.

Of note for this clone: Additional DNA sequences in this sample encode the identical CDR3. The rearrangement uses TRBV2 and TRBJ2-7; maybe TRBD1 (6 bases). The germline CDR1 and CDR2 sequences are SNHLY and FYNNEI. The CDR3 contains 12 residues. V was pared by 6 bases and J by 0 bases, with 6 bases between. Here the CDR3 DNA reads TGTGCCAGCAGGACAGGCTCCTACGAGCAGTACTTC. It is translated as CASRTGSYEQYF.

The chain is built from TRBV5-1 and TRBJ1-1; D unclear. The ends were cut back, 1 base at V and 6 bases at J, with 10 bases in the middle. Germline V gives CDR1 SGHRS, CDR2 YFSETQ. The CDR3 is 13 residues long. The CDR3 nucleotides read TGCGCCAGCAGCTTGAATTTCCTGGCTGAAGCTTTCTTT. Protein product: CASSLNFLAEAFF.

V is TRBV5-4 and J is TRBJ2-7; 9 positions match TRBD2. The CDR3 runs 14 residues. The germline CDR1 and CDR2 sequences are SGHNT and YYREEE (reference sequence). With 0 bases clipped from V and 5 bases from J, the junction kept 3 bases outside the gene matches. The CDR3: CASSLGGGEDEQYF. The CDR3 nucleotides are TGTGCCAGCAGCTTGGGCGGGGGGGAGGACGAGCAGTACTTC. Supplemented by reference TRBV5-4 and TRBJ2-7, the full variable domain reads ETGVTQSPTHLIKTRGQQVTLRCSSQSGHNTVSWYQQALGQGPQFIFQYYREEENGRGNFPPRFSGLQFPNYSSELNVNALELDDSALYLCASSLGGGEDEQYFGPGTRLTVT.

A remark on this clone: This sample also contains other DNA sequences that code for the same CDR3. This chain links TRBV6-5 with TRBJ2-7; D is unresolved. The germline gives CDR1 MNHEY, CDR2 SVGAGI. This CDR3 has 14 residues. Between the trimmed V and J ends, which lost 6 bases and 1 base, there was a span of 13 bases. CDR3 sequence reads: CASRRGAASYEQYF. The CDR3 coding sequence is TGTGCCAGCAGACGCGGCGCAGCGTCCTACGAGCAGTACTTC.

J is TRBJ2-1 and V is TRBV5-5; 12 positions match TRBD2. Germline assignment: CDR1 SGHKS and CDR2 YYEKEE (reference sequence). This CDR3 has 17 residues. V was pared by 1 base and J by 5 bases, with 7 bases of the junction left unmatched. CDR3 DNA: TGTGCCAGCAGCTTGTTGACTAGCGGGAGTTTACACAATGAGCAGTTCTTC. It encodes CASSLLTSGSLHNEQFF.

The rearrangement links TRBV6-5 to TRBJ1-3; D remains unclear. V was cut by 7 bases and J by 0 bases, with 13 bases left in between. The CDR3 spans 15 residues. The germline CDR1 and CDR2 sequences are MNHEY and SVGAGI. The CDR3 region has the DNA TGTGCCAGCACAAGGGCTATCAACTCTGGAAACACCATATATTTT. This gives the protein CASTRAINSGNTIYF.

The chain uses TRBV18 and TRBJ1-1; 8 bases line up with TRBD1. The CDR3 length is 15 residues. The germline gives CDR1 KGHSH, CDR2 LQKENI. V lost 2 bases, J lost 7 bases, and 9 bases stayed unmatched. The CDR3 loop is CASSPRTGTDIEAFF. The CDR3 DNA is TGTGCCAGCTCACCAAGGACAGGGACCGATATTGAAGCTTTCTTT.

Note on this clone: Other DNA variants within this sample encode the same CDR3. The CDR3 nucleotides read TGCGCCAGCAACAGGGCCCCTTCCTACGAGCAGTACTTC. This gives the protein CASNRAPSYEQYF. The chain carries TRBV5-1 and TRBJ2-7; D possibly corresponds to TRBD1 (6 bases). CDR1 is SGHRS, CDR2 YFSETQ, per germline. The V end lost 6 bases, the J end lost 1 base, and 11 bases lay between the germline ends. The CDR3 runs to 13 residues.

The chain couples TRBV28 to TRBJ1-2; perhaps TRBD1 as D (5 bases). Germline lookup yields CDR1 MDHEN and CDR2 SYDVKM. Trimming cost V 10 bases and J 4 bases, with 28 bases left between them. This CDR3 spans 17 amino acids. CDR3 bases: TGTGCCACCGGGAAGGGGACGTCCTTCCGGCCGTCCTATGGCTACACCTTC. Protein: CATGKGTSFRPSYGYTF.

The J gene is TRBJ1-4, the V gene TRBV5-8; no definite D call. Trimming took 3 bases from V and 3 from J, leaving 9 bases between them. The CDR3 length is 14 residues. Looked up from germline, CDR1 is SGHTS and CDR2 is YDEGEE. The CDR3 DNA is TGTGCCAGCAGCTCTGAGCGGGCTAATGAAAAACTGTTTTTT. It specifies CASSSERANEKLFF.

The chain has TRBV28 and TRBJ1-2; 7 bases fit TRBD1. The junction had 2 bases not matched to a gene; V was cut back by 5 bases and J by 2 bases. Germline V gene data show CDR1 as MDHEN and CDR2 as SYDVKM. The CDR3 extends over 13 amino acids. CDR3 in amino acids: CASSVDRNYGYTF. The CDR3 coding sequence is TGTGCCAGCAGTGTGGACAGGAACTATGGCTACACCTTC.

The chain combines TRBV2 with TRBJ1-5; 7 bases are a match to TRBD1. Losses at the gene ends were 1 base for V and 6 bases for J; bases not matched to a gene: 0. Per the germline V gene, CDR1 is SNHLY and CDR2 is FYNNEI. This CDR3 is 13 amino acids long. DNA for the CDR3: TGTGCCAGCAGTGAAGAGGGGGCTCAGCCCCAGCATTTT. Translated, it gives CASSEEGAQPQHF. The whole variable domain, filled in from reference TRBV2 and TRBJ1-5, reads EPEVTQTPSHQVTQMGQEVILRCVPISNHLYFYWYRQILGQKVEFLVSFYNNEISEKSEIFDDQFSVERPDGSNFTLKIRSTKLEDSAMYFCASSEEGAQPQHFGDGTRLSIL.

V gene TRBV6-6 combines with J gene TRBJ1-1; TRBD1 agrees at 8 bases. V lost 6 bases to trimming and J lost 1 base; unmatched junction nucleotides: 7. Looked up from germline, CDR1 is MNHNY and CDR2 is SVGAGI (reference sequence). CDR3 length: 15 residues. The CDR3 region has the DNA TGTGCCAGCAGCCGCCCTGGACAGGGGAACACTGAAGCTTTCTTT. Translation gives CASSRPGQGNTEAFF.

This sequence joins TRBV7-9 and TRBJ2-1; the match to TRBD1 covers 7 bases. This CDR3 comprises 18 residues. The germline V gene encodes CDR1 SEHNR and CDR2 FQNEAQ (reference sequence). The V segment lost 4 bases and the J segment 0 bases; nucleotides outside the gene matches: 12. The CDR3 DNA follows: TGTGCCAGCAGCTCCAACCGGGACAGCGGAAGCTCCTACAATGAGCAGTTCTTC. The encoded protein is CASSSNRDSGSSYNEQFF. Combining the CDR3 with reference TRBV7-9 and TRBJ2-1 gives the whole variable domain DTGVSQNPRHKITKRGQNVTFRCDPISEHNRLYWYRQTLGQGPEFLTYFQNEAQLEKSRLLSDRFSAERPKGSFSTLEIQRTEQGDSAMYLCASSSNRDSGSSYNEQFFGPGTRLTVL.

V is TRBV5-1 and J is TRBJ2-7, with 12 bases matching TRBD2. With V trimmed by 3 bases and J by 3 bases, 13 bases remained unmatched. Germline-derived CDR1 and CDR2 are SGHRS and YFSETQ. The CDR3 totals 18 residues. The CDR3 DNA is TGCGCCAGCAGCTCCCCCCTAGCGGGAGGGCCAGGCAGCTACGAGCAGTACTTC. Its translation: CASSSPLAGGPGSYEQYF.

The chain is built from TRBV7-8 and TRBJ2-7, with TRBD2 matching over 14 bases. V lost 5 bases, J lost 0 bases, and 6 bases stayed unmatched. Germline loops: CDR1 SGHVS, CDR2 FQNEAQ. This CDR3 contains 17 residues. Here the CDR3 reads CASSPGLAGESSYEQYF. DNA of the CDR3: TGTGCCAGCAGCCCGGGACTAGCGGGAGAAAGCTCCTACGAGCAGTACTTC.

V gene TRBV5-4 combines with J gene TRBJ2-6; TRBD2 is a possible D gene (6 bases). There are 17 residues in the CDR3. The ends were cut back, 1 base at V and 4 bases at J, with 15 bases in the middle. The germline CDR1 and CDR2 sequences are SGHNT and YYREEE (reference sequence). CDR3 DNA sequence: TGTGCCAGCAGCTTGTGGGGAGGTCCTAGAGGGGCCAACGTCCTGACTTTC. Translated: CASSLWGGPRGANVLTF.

V is TRBV7-8 and J is TRBJ2-5, with 8 bases aligning to TRBD2. Germline loops: CDR1 SGHVS, CDR2 FQNEAQ. Losses at the gene ends were 1 base for V and 1 base for J; bases not matched to a gene: 2. CDR3 length: 15 residues. The CDR3 loop reads CASSLGGRTQETQYF. DNA of the CDR3: TGTGCCAGCAGCTTAGGCGGGAGGACCCAAGAGACCCAGTACTTC.

The chain links TRBV11-3 to TRBJ2-1, with D possibly matching TRBD1 (6 bases). Trimming removed 2 bases from V and 4 bases from J, with 15 bases in between. Per the germline V gene, CDR1 is SGHNT and CDR2 is YENEEA. There are 16 residues in the CDR3. In DNA, the CDR3 is TGTGCCAGCAGCTTACGGACAGCTTTAGATTACAATGAGCAGTTCTTC. Amino acids: CASSLRTALDYNEQFF. Full variable domain (rest looked up from reference TRBV11-3 and TRBJ2-1): EAGVVQSPRYKIIEKKQPVAFWCNPISGHNTLYWYLQNLGQGPELLIRYENEEAVDDSQLPKDRFSAERLKGVDSTLKIQPAELGDSAVYLCASSLRTALDYNEQFFGPGTRLTVL.